The T cell receptor (beta chain) under discussion was sequenced for a study of identical twins. This clonotype was recorded many times. Antigen: not known. Template switching created a universal primer site, and the cDNA included unique molecular identifiers. Using its own MiXCR run on the 5' RACE reads, TCRdb lists one record per CDR3 protein. The sample yields around 650,000 distinct CDR3 sequences, roughly 6.6% seen once. In germline, CDR1 is SEHNR, CDR2 FQNEAQ (reference sequence). Trimming took off 2 bases at V and 13 bases at J, with 20 bases between the two ends. This CDR3 comprises 14 residues. The study, taken as a whole, reports: There was more out-of-frame TCR alpha sharing in monozygotic twins than models estimated.

The data also belong to a second study, concerning yellow fever vaccine responses in identical twins.

Sample: PBMCs. This clonotype originated in a woman younger than 30 in good health. The chain is built from TRBV7-9 and TRBJ2-5; the D is unclear. CDR3 in DNA: TGTGCCAGCAGCTTAAGCAGCGTGAATGATTTGCGGTACTTC. It encodes CASSLSSVNDLRYF.